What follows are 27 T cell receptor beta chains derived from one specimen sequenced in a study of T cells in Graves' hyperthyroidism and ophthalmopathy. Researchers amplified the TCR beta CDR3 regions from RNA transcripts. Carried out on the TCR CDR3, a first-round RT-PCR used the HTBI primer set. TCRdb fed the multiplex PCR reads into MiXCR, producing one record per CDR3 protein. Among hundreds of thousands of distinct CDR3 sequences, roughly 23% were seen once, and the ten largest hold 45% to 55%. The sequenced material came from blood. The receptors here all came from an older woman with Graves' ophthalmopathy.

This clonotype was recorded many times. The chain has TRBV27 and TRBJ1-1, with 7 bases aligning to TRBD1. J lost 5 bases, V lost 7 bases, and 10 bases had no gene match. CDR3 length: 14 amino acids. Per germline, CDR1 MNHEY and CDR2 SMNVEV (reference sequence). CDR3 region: CASTFATGYTEAFF. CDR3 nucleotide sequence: TGTGCCAGCACCTTTGCGACAGGGTATACTGAAGCTTTCTTT.

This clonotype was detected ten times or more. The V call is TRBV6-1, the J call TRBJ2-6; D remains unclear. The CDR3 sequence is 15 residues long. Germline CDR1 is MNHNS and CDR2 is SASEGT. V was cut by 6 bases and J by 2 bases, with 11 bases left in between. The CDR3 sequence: CASSKLVTGANVLTF. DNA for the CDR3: TGTGCCAGCAGCAAGCTAGTGACTGGGGCCAACGTCCTGACTTTC.

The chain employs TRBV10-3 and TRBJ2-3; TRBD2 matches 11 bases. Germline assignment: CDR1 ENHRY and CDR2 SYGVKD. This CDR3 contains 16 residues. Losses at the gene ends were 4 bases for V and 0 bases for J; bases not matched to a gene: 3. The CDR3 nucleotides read TGTGCCATCAGTGCTAGCGGGAGGCTGAGCACAGATACGCAGTATTTT. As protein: CAISASGRLSTDTQYF.

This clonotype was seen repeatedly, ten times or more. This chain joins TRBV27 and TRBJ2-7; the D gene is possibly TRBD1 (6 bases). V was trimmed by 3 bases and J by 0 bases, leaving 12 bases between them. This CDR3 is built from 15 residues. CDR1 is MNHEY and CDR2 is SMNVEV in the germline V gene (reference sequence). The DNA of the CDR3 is TGTGCCAGCAGTTTTCGGACAGAGGGCTCCTACGAGCAGTACTTC. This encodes CASSFRTEGSYEQYF.

CDR3 sequence reads: CSASSFGNTIYF. In DNA, the CDR3 is TGCAGTGCTAGTTCCTTCGGAAACACCATATATTTT. V gene TRBV20-1 combines with J gene TRBJ1-3; no definite D call. Germline V lookup: CDR1 DFQATT, CDR2 SNEGSKA (reference sequence). The V end lost 3 bases, the J end lost 4 bases, and 7 bases lay between the germline ends. The CDR3 is 12 residues long.

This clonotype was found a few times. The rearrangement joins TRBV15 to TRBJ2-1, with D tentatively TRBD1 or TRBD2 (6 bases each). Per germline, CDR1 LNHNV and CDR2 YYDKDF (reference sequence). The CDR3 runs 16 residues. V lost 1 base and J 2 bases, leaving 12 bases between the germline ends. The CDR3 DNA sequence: TGTGCCACCAGCAGAGGTAGGAGGGGGACCTACAATGAGCAGTTCTTC. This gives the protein CATSRGRRGTYNEQFF.

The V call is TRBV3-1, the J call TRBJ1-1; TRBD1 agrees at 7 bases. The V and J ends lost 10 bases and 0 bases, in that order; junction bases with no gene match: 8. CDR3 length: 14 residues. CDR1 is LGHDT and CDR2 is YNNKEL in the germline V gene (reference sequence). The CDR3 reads CATKGDSMNTEAFF. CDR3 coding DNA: TGTGCCACCAAGGGGGACAGCATGAACACTGAAGCTTTCTTT.

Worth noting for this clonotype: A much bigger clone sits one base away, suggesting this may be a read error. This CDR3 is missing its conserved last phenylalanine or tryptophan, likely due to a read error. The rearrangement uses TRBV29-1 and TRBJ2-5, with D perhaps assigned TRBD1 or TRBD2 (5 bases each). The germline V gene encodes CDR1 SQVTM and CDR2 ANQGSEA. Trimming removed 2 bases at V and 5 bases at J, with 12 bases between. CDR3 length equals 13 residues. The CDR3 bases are TGCAGCGTTGAATGGGGGTACGCGGAGACCCAGTACTCC. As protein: CSVEWGYAETQYS.

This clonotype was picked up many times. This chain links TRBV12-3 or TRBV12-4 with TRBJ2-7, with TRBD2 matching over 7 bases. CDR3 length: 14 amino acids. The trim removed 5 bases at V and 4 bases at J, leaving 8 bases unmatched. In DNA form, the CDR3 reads TGTGCCAGCAGTATAGGACTAGGGTTATACGAGCAGTACTTC. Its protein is CASSIGLGLYEQYF.

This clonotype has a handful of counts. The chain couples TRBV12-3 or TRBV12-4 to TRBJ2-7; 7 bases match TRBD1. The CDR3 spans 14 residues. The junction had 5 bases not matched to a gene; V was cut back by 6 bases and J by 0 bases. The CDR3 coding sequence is TGTGCCAGCAGGGGGACAGAGAGCTCCTACGAGCAGTACTTC. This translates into CASRGTESSYEQYF.

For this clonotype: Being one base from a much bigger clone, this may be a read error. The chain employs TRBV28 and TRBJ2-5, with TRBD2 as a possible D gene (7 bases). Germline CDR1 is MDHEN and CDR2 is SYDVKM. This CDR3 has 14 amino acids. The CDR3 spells CVSSSGGGPETQYF. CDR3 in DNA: TGTGTCAGCAGTTCTGGGGGGGGGCCGGAGACCCAGTACTTC.

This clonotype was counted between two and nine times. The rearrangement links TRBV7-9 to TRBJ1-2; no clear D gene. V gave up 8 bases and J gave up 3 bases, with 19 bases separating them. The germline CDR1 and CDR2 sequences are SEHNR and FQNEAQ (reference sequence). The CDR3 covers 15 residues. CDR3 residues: CASGNSFSGDYGYTF. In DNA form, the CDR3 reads TGTGCCAGCGGAAACAGTTTCTCGGGTGACTATGGCTACACCTTC.

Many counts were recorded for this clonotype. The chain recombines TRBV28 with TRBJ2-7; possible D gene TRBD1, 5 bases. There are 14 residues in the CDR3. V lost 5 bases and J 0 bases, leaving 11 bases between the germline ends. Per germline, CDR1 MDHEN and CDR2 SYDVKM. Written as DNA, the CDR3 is TGTGCCAGCAGTCTGACAGTGAGCTCCTACGAGCAGTACTTC. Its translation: CASSLTVSSYEQYF.

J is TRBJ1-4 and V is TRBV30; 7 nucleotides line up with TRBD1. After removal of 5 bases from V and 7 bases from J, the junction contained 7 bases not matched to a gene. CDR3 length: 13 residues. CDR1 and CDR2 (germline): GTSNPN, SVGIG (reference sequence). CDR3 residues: CAWAPGQTEKLFF. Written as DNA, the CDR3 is TGTGCCTGGGCCCCGGGACAGACTGAAAAACTGTTTTTT.

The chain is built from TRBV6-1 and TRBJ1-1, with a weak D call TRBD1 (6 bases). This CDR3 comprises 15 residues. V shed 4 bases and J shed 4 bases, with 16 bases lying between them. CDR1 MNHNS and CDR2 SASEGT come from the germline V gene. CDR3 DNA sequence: TGTGCCAGCAGTGGATCCAGGGGTTTTGGCACTGAAGCTTTCTTT. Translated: CASSGSRGFGTEAFF.

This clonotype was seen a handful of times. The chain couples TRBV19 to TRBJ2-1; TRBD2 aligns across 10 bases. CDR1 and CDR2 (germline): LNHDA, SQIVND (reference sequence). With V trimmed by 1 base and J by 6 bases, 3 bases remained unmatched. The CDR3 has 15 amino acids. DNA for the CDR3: TGTGCCAGTAGTATAGGGGCTAGCGGGAGCAATGAGCAGTTCTTC. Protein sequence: CASSIGASGSNEQFF.

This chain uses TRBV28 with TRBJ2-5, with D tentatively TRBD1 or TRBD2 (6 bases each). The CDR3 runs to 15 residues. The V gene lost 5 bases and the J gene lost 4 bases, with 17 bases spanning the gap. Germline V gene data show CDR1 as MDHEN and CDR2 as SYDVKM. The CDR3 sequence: CASSPTPGAGETQYF. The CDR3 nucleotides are TGTGCCAGCAGTCCCACCCCGGGGGCGGGAGAGACCCAGTACTTC.

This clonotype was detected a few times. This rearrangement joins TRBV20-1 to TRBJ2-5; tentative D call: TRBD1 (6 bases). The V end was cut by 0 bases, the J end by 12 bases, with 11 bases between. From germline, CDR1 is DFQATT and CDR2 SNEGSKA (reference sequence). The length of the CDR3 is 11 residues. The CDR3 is CSARDKAGEYF. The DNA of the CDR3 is TGCAGTGCTAGAGATAAGGCAGGGGAGTACTTC.

In DNA, the CDR3 is TGTGCCACCAGTGATTTAGGACAGGGGGCTATGAACACTGAAGCTTTCTTT. Its protein product is CATSDLGQGAMNTEAFF. The chain combines TRBV24-1 with TRBJ1-1, with 11 bases identical to TRBD1. The CDR3 has 17 amino acids. Germline CDR1 KGHDR, CDR2 SFDVKD. V lost 1 base, J lost 0 bases, and 3 bases stayed unmatched.

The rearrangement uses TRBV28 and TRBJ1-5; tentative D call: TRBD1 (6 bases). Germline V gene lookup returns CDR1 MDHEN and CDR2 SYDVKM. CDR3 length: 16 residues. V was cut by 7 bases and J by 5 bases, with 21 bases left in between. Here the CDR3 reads CASNPVGGTPDQPQHF. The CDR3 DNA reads TGTGCCAGCAACCCCGTGGGAGGGACACCCGATCAGCCCCAGCATTTT.

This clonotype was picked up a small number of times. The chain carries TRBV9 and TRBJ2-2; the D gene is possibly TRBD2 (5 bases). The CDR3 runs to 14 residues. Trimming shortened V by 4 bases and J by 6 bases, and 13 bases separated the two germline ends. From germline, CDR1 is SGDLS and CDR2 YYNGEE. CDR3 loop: CASSSGYASGELFF. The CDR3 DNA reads TGTGCCAGCAGCTCGGGGTACGCATCCGGGGAGCTGTTTTTT.

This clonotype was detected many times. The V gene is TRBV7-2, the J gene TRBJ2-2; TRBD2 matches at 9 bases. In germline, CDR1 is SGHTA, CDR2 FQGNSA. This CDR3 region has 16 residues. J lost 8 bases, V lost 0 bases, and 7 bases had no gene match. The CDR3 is CASSLAPGLAQGELFF. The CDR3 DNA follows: TGTGCCAGCAGCTTAGCTCCAGGACTAGCGCAAGGGGAGCTGTTTTTT.

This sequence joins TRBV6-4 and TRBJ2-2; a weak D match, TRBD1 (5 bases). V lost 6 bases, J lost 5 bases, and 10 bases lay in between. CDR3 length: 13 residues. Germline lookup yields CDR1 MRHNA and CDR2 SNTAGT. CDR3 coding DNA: TGTGCCAGCAGCCAGGGCTTTACCGGGGAGCTGTTTTTT. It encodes CASSQGFTGELFF.

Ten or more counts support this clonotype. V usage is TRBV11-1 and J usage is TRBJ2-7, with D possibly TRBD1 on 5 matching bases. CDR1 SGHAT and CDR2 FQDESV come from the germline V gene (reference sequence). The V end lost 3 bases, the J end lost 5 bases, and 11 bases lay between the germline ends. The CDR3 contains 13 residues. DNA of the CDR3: TGTGCCAGCAGCTTGACAGTTTTCCACGAGCAGTACTTC. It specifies CASSLTVFHEQYF. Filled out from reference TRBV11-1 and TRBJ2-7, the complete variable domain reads EAEVAQSPRYKITEKSQAVAFWCDPISGHATLYWYRQILGQGPELLVQFQDESVVDDSQLPKDRFSAERLKGVDSTLKIQPAELGDSAMYLCASSLTVFHEQYFGPGTRLTVT.

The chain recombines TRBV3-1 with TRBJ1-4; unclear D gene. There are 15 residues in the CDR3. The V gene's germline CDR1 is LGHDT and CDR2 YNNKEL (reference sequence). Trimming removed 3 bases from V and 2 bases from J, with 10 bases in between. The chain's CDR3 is CASSQGFQTNEKLFF. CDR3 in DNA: TGTGCCAGCAGCCAGGGGTTTCAGACTAATGAAAAACTGTTTTTT.

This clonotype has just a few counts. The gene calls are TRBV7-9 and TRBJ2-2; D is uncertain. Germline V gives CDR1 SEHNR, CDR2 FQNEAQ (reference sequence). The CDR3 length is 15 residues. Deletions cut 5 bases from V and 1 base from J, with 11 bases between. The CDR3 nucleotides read TGTGCCAGCAGCAGCCTTGGGGAGAACACCGGGGAGCTGTTTTTT. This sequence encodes CASSSLGENTGELFF.

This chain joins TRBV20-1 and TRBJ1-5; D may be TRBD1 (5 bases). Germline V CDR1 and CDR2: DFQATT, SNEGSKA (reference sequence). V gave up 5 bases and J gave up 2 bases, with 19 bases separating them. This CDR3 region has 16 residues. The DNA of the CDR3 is TGCAGTGCTGGCCCCCTTTGGGGCAGAGGCAATCAGCCCCAGCATTTT. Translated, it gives CSAGPLWGRGNQPQHF.